This T cell receptor beta chain was sequenced for a study of T cell changes during pregnancy in multiple sclerosis. Produced via immunoSEQ multiplex PCR; TCRdb's table is partial and in-frame only. Seen here are about 44,000 clones, roughly 95% observed once, and the top ten hold about 0.92%. CDR1 SGDLS and CDR2 YYNGEE come from the germline V gene. V gave up 0 bases and J gave up 3 bases; unmatched junction bases: 6. The CDR3 length is 15 residues. This sequence joins TRBV9 and TRBJ2-7; TRBD1 aligns across 7 bases. The TCR originated in a female donor with multiple sclerosis, enrolled in a pregnancy study. The source material was peripheral blood, sampled in the second trimester of pregnancy. The CDR3 nucleotides are TGTGCCAGCAGCGTAGGACAGGGCCTTGACTACGAGCAGTACTTC. Translating gives CASSVGQGLDYEQYF.